This T cell receptor (beta chain) was sequenced in a study of response to subunit inactivated influenza vaccine. Broader study findings: Authors suggested each seasonal flu vaccination may recruit only limited numbers of new T cells.

The CDR3 sequence is 15 residues long. V was pared by 1 base and J by 2 bases, with 15 bases between. Germline loops: CDR1 DFQATT, CDR2 SNEGSKA (reference sequence). Of note for this clonotype: Its target is unknown.

TCRdb called the RT-PCR reads again in MiXCR, with one record for every CDR3 protein. The top ten hold more than 7% of the sample, which has almost 250,000 distinct CDR3 sequences, 12% seen once. The TCR comes from a man aged 50 to 60 who received an inactivated influenza vaccine. Sequencing used non-naive T cells sorted from PBMCs, obtained 14 to 15 days before vaccination. V usage is TRBV20-1 and J usage is TRBJ2-7; TRBD1 or TRBD2 may be the D gene (5 bases each). The CDR3 protein is CSARGYSGAPYEQYF. CDR3 DNA sequence: TGCAGTGCTAGAGGTTACTCCGGGGCCCCCTACGAGCAGTACTTC.